Given below is one T cell receptor beta chain in context. This receptor's antigen is unknown. Base-call qualities are not available, and no considerably larger clone is one nucleotide away. Each clonotype received, on average, 10x coverage in deep resolution sequencing performed on a MiSeq, where the target depth lay between 1 in 1 million and 1 in 200,000 T cells. TCR beta libraries were generated with the immunoSEQ hsTCRB Kit. Processing in the source paper ran as follows. Data were analyzed with ImmunoSEQ Data Assistant and ImmunoSEQ Analyzer, with V, D and J genes assigned per IMGT definitions. Clonality was computed as one minus normalized Shannon entropy of productive rearrangement frequencies, ranging from 0 to 1. Only overrepresented clonotypes making up at least 0.05% of each patient's repertoire were included in the public clonotype analysis. About a dozen age-matched healthy donor repertoires from immuneACCESS served as clonality controls. TCRdb stores this immuneACCESS table with in-frame sequences only. Part of the clones is absent; in the studies checked, under half of the shortfall reflects unresolved V genes, and no reason is known for the rest. V and J calls and clone size are those listed in that table; D and trimming were worked out from the DNA. Here the sample has roughly 130,000 clones; less than 95% occur a single time. The ten largest clonotypes hold roughly a tenth of the sample.

The source of the sample is a study of cytotoxic CD8 clonotypes in ibrutinib-treated CLL (dated by TCRdb to the early 2020s). Looking at the study overall: The cohort had eleven to twelve relapsed/refractory and approximately 15 treatment-naive patients; fewer than 18 were IGHV unmutated. Of the approximately 87 participants in the trial, about two dozen had longitudinal samples available. Partial responses were observed in about 25 patients and complete responses in 2; after a median follow-up of 68 months, remission was maintained in about 15 patients and progression was observed in approximately twelve. Cryopreserved peripheral blood mononuclear cells were collected before treatment, at response, and at either disease progression or sustained remission. Every remission and progressive disease sample was obtained while ibrutinib was still being received by the patients. Samples at response were collected after a median of approximately twelve months of treatment, with a range of about 6 to 36 months. Samples averaged roughly 260,000 productive templates and roughly 86,000 productive rearrangements. General conclusions and limits of the study: Clonality increased at ibrutinib response, stayed stable in sustained remission, and fell back toward baseline at progression. Public clonotypes were rare and either contracted or stayed stable during treatment, and the rise in clonality at ibrutinib response reflected the expansion of private clonotypes. At baseline, clonality was higher than in age-matched healthy donors and showed a strong correlation with circulating CD8+ T-cell counts. Lymph node repertoires were not examined, and the timing of sampling was not matched between patients in sustained remission and those whose disease progressed.

The time point label, read with the paper, signifies: 12 months on ibrutinib. Around 1.8 micrograms of genomic DNA were extracted from cryopreserved PBMCs for TCR beta library preparation. Longitudinal blood samples from CLL patients receiving ibrutinib monotherapy were subjected to high-throughput TCR beta sequencing. The patients took part in an open-label, single-center phase 2 trial of ibrutinib monotherapy. Between the V and J ends, shortened by 0 bases and 0 bases respectively, the junction contains 9 bases. CDR1 and CDR2 are drawn from the germline V gene: SGHTA, FQGNSA. The CDR3 contains 16 residues, cysteine and phenylalanine counted. CDR3 DNA is the only sequence kept; it has 48 bases, read in frame from the first base.

The TCR originated in a human donor with chronic lymphocytic leukemia. The rearrangement combines TRBV7-2 with TRBJ2-1; too little of a D gene remains to name it. The sample consisted of PBMCs, taken after 12 months of ibrutinib treatment. CDR3 protein: CASSLAGLSSYNEQFF. The DNA sequence is given as TGTGCCAGCAGCTTAGCTGGGTTAAGCTCCTACAATGAGCAGTTCTTC.